This T cell receptor beta chain was identified in a study of blood T cell repertoires in COVID-19. Sequencing was performed with immunoSEQ multiplex PCR; in TCRdb, only in-frame clones are kept and a portion is missing. The sample has 200,000 to 250,000 clones, over 70% seen once; the top ten hold around 3.8%. The CDR3 spans 14 residues. Trimming shortened V by 4 bases and J by 1 base, and 8 bases separated the two germline ends. In germline, CDR1 is SGHNT, CDR2 YYREEE (reference sequence). This chain uses TRBV5-4 with TRBJ2-2; D ambiguous. The TCR sequence derives from a young woman who had been exposed to COVID-19. Sequenced material: PBMCs or T cells enriched from blood (not recorded which). CDR3 amino acids: CASSRRQNTGELFF. In DNA, the CDR3 is TGTGCCAGCAGCCGAAGACAGAACACCGGGGAGCTGTTTTTT.